This TCR beta chain was recovered during a study of cytomegalovirus exposure and HLA in healthy donors (TCRdb year 2017). General notes on the study: According to a later analysis, one platform produced both the roughly 130 validation repertoires and the 666 repertoires of the first cohort. A separate validation cohort of 100 to 150 different subjects was used in addition to the approximately 700-subject first cohort. To predict cytomegalovirus infection status, the study brought together high-throughput TCR immunosequencing, statistical association of individual TCRs with disease status, and machine learning. The aim of the study was to test whether cataloging public T cell receptors could identify signatures of past pathogen exposure. What the work shows at the level of the full study, not this receptor alone: In vitro tests confirmed that three of the cytomegalovirus-associated TCR beta chains recognize cytomegalovirus antigens. A later analysis found that TCRs clustered in the first cohort also tended to co-occur in the 120 or so validation repertoires, with approximately 95% of cluster scores above 0. Cytomegalovirus status was reported to be diagnosed by the classifier with high specificity and sensitivity in both the original and validation cohorts. The authors suggested that the approach could potentially be generalized to other disease states and immunological phenotypes. A later analysis had no HLA typing for the validation cohort, so co-occurrence there was scored across all 130 or so repertoires. While some public TCRs were present in many individuals, most TCR sequences turned up only very rarely across donors. A total of roughly 160 TCR beta chains were listed by the study as associated with cytomegalovirus.

The donors were included in the validation cohort of some 120 subjects, a group kept apart from the roughly 680-subject first cohort. Regarding this clone: Its specific antigen is unknown. No qualities accompany the bases; no much larger clone lies one base away.

The germline V gene provides CDR1 SGHVS and CDR2 FNYEAQ. Cut back by 6 bases and 1 base, the V and J ends lie 9 bases apart. The CDR3 holds 13 amino acids from the cysteine to the phenylalanine. The kept DNA is CDR3 alone, 39 bases in frame from the first base. Library method: the immunoSEQ multiplex PCR assay. Per the source publication's procedure: A statistical classification framework was built to diagnose cytomegalovirus status from the catalog of TCR beta chain sequences. Here the immuneACCESS table is served through TCRdb, limited to in-frame sequences with V and J called. Missing clones are a known gap in these copies; in checked studies unresolved V genes cover under half, and the rest lacks a known reason. Clone size and the V and J calls come from that table; the DNA yielded D and trimming. Present in this sample are about 190,000 clones, roughly 83% of which were seen just once. About 1.6% of the sample rests with the top ten.

The sequence is built from TRBV7-6 and TRBJ1-1, and TRBD1 may be the D gene, going by 6 matching bases. The specimen was PBMCs. This TCR derives from a woman under 30 in good health and CMV-seronegative. The CDR3 has the sequence CASSRQENTEAFF. The sequence in DNA is TGTGCCAGCAGTCGACAGGAGAACACTGAAGCTTTCTTT.